The 5 T cell receptor beta chains below come from one sample, sequenced in a study of regulatory T cells in long-lasting Graves disease. CDR3-region Arm-PCR and iRepertoire HTBI primers produced the TCR beta libraries. TCRdb redid the calling of the multiplex PCR reads with MiXCR, one entry per CDR3 protein. The sample contains hundreds of thousands of distinct CDR3 sequences, approximately 31% of which appear only once. Time point described: persistent/refractory GD, antithyroid drugs over 5 years with positive TRAb. Generation of the TCR library employed RNA extracted from PBMCs. The sequenced sample was peripheral blood mononuclear cells (PBMCs), obtained when the disease was refractory, from a patient treated with antithyroid drugs. The receptors shown here come from a female donor with Graves disease.

This clonotype was counted a few times. V is TRBV5-6 and J is TRBJ1-5, with a tentative D call TRBD1 (6 bases). The CDR3 length is 16 residues. Germline V gene sequence: CDR1 SGHDT, CDR2 YYEEEE. With 0 bases removed from V and 6 bases from J, the gap between germline ends came to 16 bases. As DNA, the CDR3 is TGTGCCAGCAGCTTGGGTTCGGGGGCAAGGAGTCAGCCCCAGCATTTT. The encoded protein is CASSLGSGARSQPQHF.

The table lists this clonotype with many counts. V usage is TRBV12-3 or TRBV12-4 and J usage is TRBJ1-2; TRBD1 aligns across 8 bases. The V gene end was trimmed by 6 bases and the J gene end by 3 bases; junction bases not matched to a gene: 9. The CDR3 is 15 amino acids. The CDR3 DNA is TGTGCCAGCAGACGATCAGGGGGCCGTGACTATGGCTACACCTTC. This encodes CASRRSGGRDYGYTF.

The chain couples TRBV6-1 to TRBJ1-4; D gene unclear. Trimming took off 7 bases at V and 7 bases at J, with 16 bases between the two ends. Per the germline V gene, CDR1 is MNHNS and CDR2 is SASEGT. This CDR3 has 14 amino acids. The CDR3 nucleotides are TGTGCCAGCACACCCAGCATGGGTAGTGAAAAACTGTTTTTT. Its protein is CASTPSMGSEKLFF.

V and J are TRBV19 and TRBJ1-6, with 8 bases identical to TRBD1. CDR3 length equals 16 residues. With 4 bases clipped from V and 8 bases from J, the junction kept 10 bases outside the gene matches. CDR1 and CDR2 from the germline V gene are LNHDA and SQIVND (reference sequence). CDR3 protein: CASSTVQGVGDSPLHF. The CDR3 DNA is TGTGCCAGTAGTACGGTACAGGGGGTCGGCGATTCACCCCTCCACTTT.

This chain uses TRBV19 with TRBJ1-1; no clear D. The CDR3 is made up of 14 amino acids. Trimming pared 5 bases from V and 0 bases from J, leaving 10 bases between. Per germline, CDR1 LNHDA and CDR2 SQIVND (reference sequence). The CDR3 region is CASSPLSMNTEAFF. For the CDR3, the DNA is TGTGCCAGTAGTCCCCTATCGATGAACACTGAAGCTTTCTTT.